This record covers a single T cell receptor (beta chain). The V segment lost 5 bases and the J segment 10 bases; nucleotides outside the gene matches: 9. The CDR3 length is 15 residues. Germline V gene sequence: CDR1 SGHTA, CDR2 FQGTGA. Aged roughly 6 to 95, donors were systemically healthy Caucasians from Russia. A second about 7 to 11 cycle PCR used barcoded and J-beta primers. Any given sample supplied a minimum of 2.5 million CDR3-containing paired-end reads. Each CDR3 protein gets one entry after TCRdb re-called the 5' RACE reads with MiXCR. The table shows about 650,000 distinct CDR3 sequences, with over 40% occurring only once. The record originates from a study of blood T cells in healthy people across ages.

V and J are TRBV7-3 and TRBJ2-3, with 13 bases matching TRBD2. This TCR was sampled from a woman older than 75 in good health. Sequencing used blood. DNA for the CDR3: TGTGCCAGCAGCCAAGAGGGGACTAGCGGGATTCCGCAGTATTTT. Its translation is CASSQEGTSGIPQYF. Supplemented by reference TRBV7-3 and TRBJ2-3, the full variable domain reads GAGVSQTPSNKVTEKGKYVELRCDPISGHTALYWYRQSLGQGPEFLIYFQGTGAADDSGLPNDRFFAVRPEGSVSTLKIQRTERGDSAVYLCASSQEGTSGIPQYFGPGTRLTVL.